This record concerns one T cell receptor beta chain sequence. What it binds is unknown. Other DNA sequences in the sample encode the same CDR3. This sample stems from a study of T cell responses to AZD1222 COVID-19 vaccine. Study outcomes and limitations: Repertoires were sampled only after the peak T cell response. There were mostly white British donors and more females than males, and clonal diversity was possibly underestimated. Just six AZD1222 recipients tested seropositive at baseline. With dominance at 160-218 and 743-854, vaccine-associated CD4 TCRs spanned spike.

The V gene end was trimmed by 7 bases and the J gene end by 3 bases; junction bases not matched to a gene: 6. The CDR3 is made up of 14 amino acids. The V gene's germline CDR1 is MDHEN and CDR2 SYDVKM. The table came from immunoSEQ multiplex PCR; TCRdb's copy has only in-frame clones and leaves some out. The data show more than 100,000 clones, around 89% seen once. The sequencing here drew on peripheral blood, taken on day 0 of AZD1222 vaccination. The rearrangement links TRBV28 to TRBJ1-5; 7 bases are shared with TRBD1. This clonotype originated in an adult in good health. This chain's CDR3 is CASTLTGSNQPQHF. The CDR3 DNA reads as TGTGCCAGCACCCTGACAGGGTCCAATCAGCCCCAGCATTTT.